These 28 T cell receptor beta chains were sequenced from one sample in a study of graft-versus-host responses after intestinal transplantation. TCRdb keeps only in-frame clones here, not all; method: immunoSEQ multiplex PCR. Counted here are roughly 10,000 clones, about 91% occurring once; the ten biggest clones make up more than 3.5%. The sequencing here drew on PBMCs, taken around 43 days after intestinal transplantation. These receptors came from a human patient who received an intestinal transplant, so some T cells may come from the graft donor.

The rearrangement uses TRBV7-9 and TRBJ2-1; perhaps D is TRBD1 or TRBD2 (5 bases each). This CDR3 comprises 15 residues. V gave up 1 base and J gave up 4 bases, with 11 bases separating them. The germline gives CDR1 SEHNR, CDR2 FQNEAQ (reference sequence). The CDR3 protein is CASSLVRGIYNEQFF. CDR3 sequence (DNA): TGTGCCAGCAGCTTAGTCCGGGGCATATACAATGAGCAGTTCTTC.

This chain connects TRBV19 to TRBJ1-5; TRBD1 is a possible D gene (5 bases). CDR1 is LNHDA, CDR2 SQIVND, per germline (reference sequence). Deletions cut 1 base from V and 1 base from J, with 11 bases between. This CDR3 region has 16 residues. The CDR3 coding sequence is TGTGCCAGTAGTATAGGCGGGGGAAGCAGCAATCAGCCCCAGCATTTT. This sequence encodes CASSIGGGSSNQPQHF.

This clone is a singleton in its sample. The rearrangement uses TRBV2 and TRBJ1-2; TRBD1 aligns across 7 bases. This CDR3 spans 13 amino acids. V lost 4 bases and J lost 6; bases outside the gene matches: 5. Germline V gene sequence: CDR1 SNHLY, CDR2 FYNNEI. This CDR3 is CASSGVRGDGYTF. The DNA of the CDR3 is TGTGCCAGCAGTGGCGTCAGGGGGGATGGCTACACCTTC. Looking up the rest from reference TRBV2 and TRBJ1-2 gives the full variable domain: EPEVTQTPSHQVTQMGQEVILRCVPISNHLYFYWYRQILGQKVEFLVSFYNNEISEKSEIFDDQFSVERPDGSNFTLKIRSTKLEDSAMYFCASSGVRGDGYTFGSGTRLTVV.

V is TRBV10-3 and J is TRBJ2-5; 13 bases line up with TRBD2. Germline CDR1 ENHRY, CDR2 SYGVKD. The CDR3 extends over 19 amino acids. V lost 0 bases, J lost 2 bases, and 9 bases stayed unmatched. CDR3 region: CAISESWGTSGVSQETQYF. In DNA form, the CDR3 reads TGTGCCATCAGTGAGTCGTGGGGGACTAGCGGGGTATCTCAAGAGACCCAGTACTTC.

This chain connects TRBV21-1 to TRBJ1-4; TRBD1 reflects the table's D call only, with no check against the DNA. TRBV21-1 is listed as a pseudogene. The CDR3 length is 17 residues. Here the CDR3 DNA reads TGTGCCAGCAGCAAAGGACAGGGGGAAGCAACTAATGAAAAACTGTTTTTT. Translating gives CASSKGQGEATNEKLFF.

The genes are TRBV7-9 and TRBJ1-1, with TRBD1 as a possible D gene (6 bases). CDR3 length equals 17 residues. Germline V gene data show CDR1 as SEHNR and CDR2 as FQNEAQ (reference sequence). V was clipped by 5 bases and J by 0 bases, with 19 bases between them. DNA for the CDR3: TGTGCCAGCAGCCAAAACCTTGGGGGCCTGATGAACACTGAAGCTTTCTTT. It codes for CASSQNLGGLMNTEAFF.

This clone appeared a single time. The chain recombines TRBV9 with TRBJ2-1, with D tentatively TRBD1 (6 bases). Per the germline V gene, CDR1 is SGDLS and CDR2 is YYNGEE. The CDR3 runs 15 residues. V was shortened by 3 bases and J by 6 bases, with 16 bases between the two germline ends. CDR3 in amino acids: CASSGSGARANEQFF. CDR3 sequence (DNA): TGTGCCAGCAGCGGGTCAGGGGCTAGGGCCAATGAGCAGTTCTTC.

Remarks on this clone: A read error may account for a junction end that differs from germline. The chain employs TRBV7-9 and TRBJ2-7; D is uncertain. The CDR3 runs 14 residues. Germline lookup yields CDR1 SEHNR and CDR2 FQNEAQ (reference sequence). CDR3 region: CASSLGAQSRDLCF. Here the CDR3 DNA reads TGTGCCAGCAGCTTAGGGGCCCAGTCCCGCGATTTGTGCTTC.

The chain is built from TRBV7-6 and TRBJ1-1, with D possibly TRBD1 on 5 matching bases. V dropped 2 bases and J dropped 0 bases, with 22 bases sitting between them. The CDR3 loop spans 19 amino acids. The germline V gene encodes CDR1 SGHVS and CDR2 FNYEAQ. CDR3: CASSLFDQGFGLMNTEAFF. The CDR3 DNA reads as TGTGCCAGCAGCTTATTCGATCAGGGATTTGGGCTGATGAACACTGAAGCTTTCTTT.

J is TRBJ2-5 and V is TRBV15; D is uncertain. Looked up from germline, CDR1 is LNHNV and CDR2 is YYDKDF (reference sequence). This CDR3 spans 13 amino acids. Between the trimmed V and J ends, which lost 4 bases and 2 bases, there was a span of 8 bases. CDR3 DNA: TGTGCCACCAGCATGGGCCTTCAAGAGACCCAGTACTTC. Amino acid sequence: CATSMGLQETQYF.

The rearrangement uses TRBV6-6 and TRBJ2-7; 12 bases map to TRBD2. The V segment lost 2 bases and the J segment 9 bases; nucleotides outside the gene matches: 11. The CDR3 length is 16 residues. In germline, CDR1 is MNHNY, CDR2 SVGAGI (reference sequence). DNA for the CDR3: TGTGCCAGCAGTTACGTGGCTAGCGGGGGGGCGGTCAGGCAGTACTTC. This gives the protein CASSYVASGGAVRQYF.

The chain has TRBV11-2 and TRBJ2-1; D gene unclear. V was pared by 1 base and J by 7 bases, with 8 bases between. This CDR3 is 13 amino acids long. The germline V gene encodes CDR1 SGHAT and CDR2 FQNNGV. The CDR3: CASSLAPSNEQFF. The CDR3 nucleotides read TGTGCCAGCAGCTTAGCCCCATCTAATGAGCAGTTCTTC.

This clone came up once. The chain employs TRBV6-5 and TRBJ2-5, with D perhaps matching TRBD1 (5 bases). The CDR3 has 11 residues. Trimming pared 6 bases from V and 4 bases from J, leaving 6 bases between. The germline CDR1 and CDR2 sequences are MNHEY and SVGAGI. CDR3 coding DNA: TGTGCCAGCAGCCAGGGAGAGACCCAGTACTTC. It specifies CASSQGETQYF.

V and J are TRBV27 and TRBJ2-1, with D unresolved. V gave up 4 bases and J gave up 7 bases, with 8 bases separating them. This CDR3 region has 12 residues. Germline V CDR1 and CDR2: MNHEY, SMNVEV (reference sequence). CDR3 sequence: CASSYRRNEQFF. CDR3 DNA sequence: TGTGCCAGCAGTTACCGTCGGAATGAGCAGTTCTTC.

The gene calls are TRBV2 and TRBJ2-5; no definite D call. V was pared by 5 bases and J by 1 base, with 8 bases between. Germline V gives CDR1 SNHLY, CDR2 FYNNEI. CDR3 length: 13 residues. CDR3: CASSPELQETQYF. CDR3 DNA: TGTGCCAGCAGTCCTGAACTCCAAGAGACCCAGTACTTC.

The V and J genes are TRBV18 and TRBJ1-1; D ambiguous. Trimming pared 3 bases from V and 3 bases from J, leaving 20 bases between. Germline loops: CDR1 KGHSH, CDR2 LQKENI. The CDR3 totals 17 residues. CDR3 DNA sequence: TGTGCCAGCTCACCTTTTATCACAGCGGTCGCGGACACTGAAGCTTTCTTT. Its protein product is CASSPFITAVADTEAFF.

The chain has TRBV4-2 and TRBJ2-5, with 13 bases matching TRBD2. Germline assignment: CDR1 LGHNA and CDR2 YNFKEQ. The CDR3 is 14 residues long. After removal of 5 bases from V and 7 bases from J, the junction contained 4 bases not matched to a gene. The CDR3 loop is CASSSRLAGGTQYF. The CDR3 DNA follows: TGTGCCAGCAGCTCCCGACTAGCGGGAGGGACCCAGTACTTC.

The rearrangement links TRBV30 to TRBJ2-4; D not certain. The CDR3 extends over 16 amino acids. The germline V gene encodes CDR1 GTSNPN and CDR2 SVGIG (reference sequence). The ends were cut back, 8 bases at V and 0 bases at J, with 20 bases in the middle. DNA of the CDR3: TGTGCCGGGTCGAGCAGGCTCAACTTAGCCAAAAACATTCAGTACTTC. As protein: CAGSSRLNLAKNIQYF.

V usage is TRBV29-1 and J usage is TRBJ2-1; D might be TRBD1 or TRBD2, each matching 6 bases. The length of the CDR3 is 13 residues. The germline gives CDR1 SQVTM, CDR2 ANQGSEA. Trimming left V 5 bases short and J 5 bases short, with 13 bases between. The CDR3 protein is CSVLGGRHNEQFF. Written as DNA, the CDR3 is TGCAGCGTTTTAGGGGGGAGACACAATGAGCAGTTCTTC.

The V gene is TRBV5-1, the J gene TRBJ1-1; no definite D call. Deletions cut 0 bases from V and 0 bases from J, with 12 bases between. The germline gives CDR1 SGHRS, CDR2 YFSETQ. This CDR3 contains 16 residues. CDR3 in amino acids: CASSLGGVSLNTEAFF. DNA for the CDR3: TGCGCCAGCAGCTTGGGTGGGGTGTCCTTGAACACTGAAGCTTTCTTT.

V and J are TRBV29-1 and TRBJ2-1, with D perhaps given as TRBD1 or TRBD2 (5 bases each). This CDR3 has 15 residues. Trimming took 7 bases from V and 4 from J, leaving 20 bases between them. CDR1 SQVTM and CDR2 ANQGSEA come from the germline V gene. This CDR3 reads CSAAPTGAAYNEQFF. CDR3 coding DNA: TGCAGCGCCGCTCCCACCGGGGCAGCGTACAATGAGCAGTTCTTC.

The chain employs TRBV6-1 and TRBJ1-2, with TRBD1 identical over 7 bases. This CDR3 has 14 residues. Germline V gene data show CDR1 as MNHNS and CDR2 as SASEGT. The ends lost 1 base at V and 4 bases at J; junction bases unmatched: 3. CDR3 sequence (DNA): TGTGCCAGCAGTGAAGTAGGACAGGTCTATGGCTACACCTTC. It yields the protein CASSEVGQVYGYTF.

The chain combines TRBV14 with TRBJ1-3, with D possibly matching TRBD1 (5 bases). This CDR3 has 16 residues. Germline V gene data show CDR1 as SGHDN and CDR2 as FVKESK. V lost 0 bases to trimming and J lost 4 bases, with 13 bases between them. CDR3 DNA: TGTGCCAGCAGCCAAGATGTGAGGGGTCCCGGAAACACCATATATTTT. This codes for CASSQDVRGPGNTIYF.

The rearrangement uses TRBV18 and TRBJ2-7, with a weak D call TRBD1 (6 bases). The ends were cut back, 3 bases at V and 5 bases at J, with 14 bases in the middle. CDR3 length: 14 amino acids. Germline CDR1 and CDR2: KGHSH and LQKENI. Here the CDR3 reads CASSPRTDTNEQYF. The CDR3 DNA sequence: TGTGCCAGCTCACCCCGGACAGATACTAACGAGCAGTACTTC.

The chain combines TRBV11-2 with TRBJ1-1; maybe TRBD1 (5 bases). Trimming removed 5 bases from V and 4 bases from J, with 14 bases in between. Germline V CDR1 and CDR2: SGHAT, FQNNGV. The CDR3 extends over 14 amino acids. The CDR3 region is CASSDRVVFTEAFF. The DNA for the CDR3 is TGTGCCAGCAGCGACAGAGTCGTGTTCACTGAAGCTTTCTTT.

Here the CDR3 DNA reads TGTGCCAGTAGTCGGGAAGGTTACGGCTATGGCTACACCTTC. This codes for CASSREGYGYGYTF. The V gene is TRBV19, the J gene TRBJ1-2; unclear D gene. The CDR3 runs 14 residues. Germline CDR1 is LNHDA and CDR2 is SQIVND (reference sequence). V was cut by 5 bases and J by 4 bases, with 14 bases left in between.

The J gene is TRBJ1-6, the V gene TRBV9; D is uncertain. The CDR3 consists of 16 residues. Trimming stripped 4 bases from V and 0 bases from J, with 11 bases between. Germline assignment: CDR1 SGDLS and CDR2 YYNGEE. The CDR3 DNA is TGTGCCAGCAGCCCCCGGGGTGGCTCCTATAATTCACCCCTCCACTTT. Translating it yields CASSPRGGSYNSPLHF.

The sample holds one count of this clone. The V and J genes are TRBV9 and TRBJ1-2; 7 nucleotides match TRBD1. The germline V gene encodes CDR1 SGDLS and CDR2 YYNGEE. Trimming removed 2 bases from V and 8 bases from J; junction bases left unmatched: 3. The CDR3 covers 12 residues. The CDR3 region has the DNA TGTGCCAGCAGCGTGGGGACAGAGGGCTACACCTTC. Its protein product is CASSVGTEGYTF.